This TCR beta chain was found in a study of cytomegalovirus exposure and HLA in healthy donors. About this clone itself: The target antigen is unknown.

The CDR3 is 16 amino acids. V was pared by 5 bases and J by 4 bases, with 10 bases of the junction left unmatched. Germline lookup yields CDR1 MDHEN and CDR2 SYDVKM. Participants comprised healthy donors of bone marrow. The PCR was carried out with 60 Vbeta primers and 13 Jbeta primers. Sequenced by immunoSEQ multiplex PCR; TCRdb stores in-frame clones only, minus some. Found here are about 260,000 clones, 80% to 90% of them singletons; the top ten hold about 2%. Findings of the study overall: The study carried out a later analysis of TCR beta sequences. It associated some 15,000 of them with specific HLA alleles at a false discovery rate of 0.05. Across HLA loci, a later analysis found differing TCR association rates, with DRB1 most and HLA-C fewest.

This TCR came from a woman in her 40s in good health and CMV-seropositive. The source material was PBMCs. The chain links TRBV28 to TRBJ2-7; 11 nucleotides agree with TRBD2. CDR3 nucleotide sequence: TGTGCCAGCAGTCCTCAATTAGCGGGAGGGCTTTACGAGCAGTACTTC. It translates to CASSPQLAGGLYEQYF.